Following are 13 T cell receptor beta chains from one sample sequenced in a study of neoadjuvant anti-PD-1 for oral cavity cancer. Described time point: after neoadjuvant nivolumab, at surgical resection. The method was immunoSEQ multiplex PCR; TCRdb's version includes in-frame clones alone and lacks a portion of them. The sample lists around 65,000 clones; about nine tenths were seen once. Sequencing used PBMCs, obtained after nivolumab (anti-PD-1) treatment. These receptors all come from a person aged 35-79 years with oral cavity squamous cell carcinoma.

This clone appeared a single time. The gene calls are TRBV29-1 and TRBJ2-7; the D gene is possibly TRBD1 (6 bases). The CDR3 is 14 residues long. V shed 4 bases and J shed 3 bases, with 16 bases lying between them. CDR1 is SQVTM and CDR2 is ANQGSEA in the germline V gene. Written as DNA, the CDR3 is TGCAGCGTTGCAAGCCACAGGGCTAACTACGAGCAGTACTTC. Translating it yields CSVASHRANYEQYF.

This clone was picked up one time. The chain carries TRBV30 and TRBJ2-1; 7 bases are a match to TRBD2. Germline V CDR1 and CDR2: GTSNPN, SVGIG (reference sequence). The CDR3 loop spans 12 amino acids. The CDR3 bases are TGTGCTAAGAGCGGGACGATCAATGAGCAGTTCTTC. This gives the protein CAKSGTINEQFF.

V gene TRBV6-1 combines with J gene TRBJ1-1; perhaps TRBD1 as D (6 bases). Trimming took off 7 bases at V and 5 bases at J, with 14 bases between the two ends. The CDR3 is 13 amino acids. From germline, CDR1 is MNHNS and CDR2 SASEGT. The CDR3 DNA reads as TGTGCCAGCAACAGGGCAGGTGGAACTGAAGCTTTCTTT. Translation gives CASNRAGGTEAFF.

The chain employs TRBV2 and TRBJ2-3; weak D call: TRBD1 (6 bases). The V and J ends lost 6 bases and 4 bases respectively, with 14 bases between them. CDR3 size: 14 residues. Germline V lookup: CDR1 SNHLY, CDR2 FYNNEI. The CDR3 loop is CASRDGGAADTQYF. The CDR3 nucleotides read TGTGCCAGCAGGGATGGGGGCGCGGCAGATACGCAGTATTTT.

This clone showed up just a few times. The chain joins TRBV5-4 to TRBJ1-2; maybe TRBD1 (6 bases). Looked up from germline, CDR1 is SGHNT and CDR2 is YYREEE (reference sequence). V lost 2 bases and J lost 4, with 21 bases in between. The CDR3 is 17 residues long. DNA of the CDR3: TGTGCCAGCAGCTTAGCGGCTACAGGGAATGTGGGCTATGGCTACACCTTC. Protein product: CASSLAATGNVGYGYTF.

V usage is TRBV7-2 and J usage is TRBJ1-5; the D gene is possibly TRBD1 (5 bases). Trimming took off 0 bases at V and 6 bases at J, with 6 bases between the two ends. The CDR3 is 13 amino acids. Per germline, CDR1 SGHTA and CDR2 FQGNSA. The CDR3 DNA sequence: TGTGCCAGCAGCTTAGCGGGGGGTCAGCCCCAGCATTTT. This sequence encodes CASSLAGGQPQHF.

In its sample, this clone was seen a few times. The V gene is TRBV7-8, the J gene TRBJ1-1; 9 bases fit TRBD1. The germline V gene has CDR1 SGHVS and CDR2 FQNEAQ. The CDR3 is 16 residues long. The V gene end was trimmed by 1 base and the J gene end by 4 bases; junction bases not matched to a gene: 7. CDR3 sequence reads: CASSLGGTGRTTEAFF. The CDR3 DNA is TGTGCCAGCAGCTTAGGCGGGACAGGGAGGACCACTGAAGCTTTCTTT.

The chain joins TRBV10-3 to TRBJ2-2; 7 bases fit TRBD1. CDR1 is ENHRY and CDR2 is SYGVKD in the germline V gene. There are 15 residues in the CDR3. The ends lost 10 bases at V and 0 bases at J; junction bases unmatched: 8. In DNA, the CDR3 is TGTGCCACCGATGAGGGACAGACGAACACCGGGGAGCTGTTTTTT. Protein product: CATDEGQTNTGELFF.

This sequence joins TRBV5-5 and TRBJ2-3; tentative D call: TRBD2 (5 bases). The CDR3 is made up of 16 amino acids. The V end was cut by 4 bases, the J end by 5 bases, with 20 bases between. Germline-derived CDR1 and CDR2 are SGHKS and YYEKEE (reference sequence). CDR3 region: CASSDVQWAGGDTQYF. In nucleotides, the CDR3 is TGTGCCAGCAGCGACGTTCAGTGGGCAGGAGGAGATACGCAGTATTTT.

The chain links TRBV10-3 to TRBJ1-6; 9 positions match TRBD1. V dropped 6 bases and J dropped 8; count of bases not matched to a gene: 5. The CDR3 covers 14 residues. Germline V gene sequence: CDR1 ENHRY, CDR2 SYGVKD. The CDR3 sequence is CAIRDRGLDSPLHF. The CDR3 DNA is TGTGCCATCAGGGACAGGGGTCTAGATTCACCCCTCCACTTT.

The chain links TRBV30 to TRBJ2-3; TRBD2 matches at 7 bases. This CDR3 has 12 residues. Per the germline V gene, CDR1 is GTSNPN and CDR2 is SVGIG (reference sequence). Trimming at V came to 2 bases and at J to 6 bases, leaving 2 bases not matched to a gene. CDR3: CAWSPGGDTQYF. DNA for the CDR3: TGTGCCTGGAGTCCCGGGGGGGATACGCAGTATTTT.

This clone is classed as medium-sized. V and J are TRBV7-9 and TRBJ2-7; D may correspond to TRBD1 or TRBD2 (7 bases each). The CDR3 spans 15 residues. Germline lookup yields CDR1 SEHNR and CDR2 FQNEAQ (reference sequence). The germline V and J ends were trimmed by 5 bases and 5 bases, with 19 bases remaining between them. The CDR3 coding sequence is TGTGCCAGCAGCAGTGGCACAGGGGACTACGACGAGCAGTACTTC. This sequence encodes CASSSGTGDYDEQYF. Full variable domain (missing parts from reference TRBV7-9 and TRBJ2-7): DTGVSQNPRHKITKRGQNVTFRCDPISEHNRLYWYRQTLGQGPEFLTYFQNEAQLEKSRLLSDRFSAERPKGSFSTLEIQRTEQGDSAMYLCASSSGTGDYDEQYFGPGTRLTVT.

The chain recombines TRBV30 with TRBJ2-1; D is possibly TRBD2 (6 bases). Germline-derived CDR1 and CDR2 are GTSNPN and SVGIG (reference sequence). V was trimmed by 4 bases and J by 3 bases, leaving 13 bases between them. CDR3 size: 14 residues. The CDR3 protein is CAWTLGGIYNEQFF. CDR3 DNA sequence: TGTGCCTGGACCCTTGGGGGGATCTACAATGAGCAGTTCTTC. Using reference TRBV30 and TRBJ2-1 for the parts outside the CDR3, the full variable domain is SQTIHQWPATLVQPVGSPLSLECTVEGTSNPNLYWYRQAAGRGLQLLFYSVGIGQISSEVPQNLSASRPQDRQFILSSKKLLLSDSGFYLCAWTLGGIYNEQFFGPGTRLTVL.